These 7 T cell receptor beta chains came from one sample sequenced in a study of T-cell memory formation after mild COVID-19. TCRdb reprocessed the 5' RACE reads with MiXCR, giving one entry per CDR3 protein. In the table there are about 340,000 distinct CDR3 sequences, around 15% of which are singletons. Sequencing was done on a sample of PBMCs or a T cell subset sorted from them (not recorded which). The receptor source for this set is a man younger than 35 who had mild COVID-19 (a few samples of this study predate the infection). Cell type and time point are not known.

This clonotype appeared a few times. The chain links TRBV6-6 to TRBJ2-1, with 7 bases lining up with TRBD1. The germline V gene has CDR1 MNHNY and CDR2 SVGAGI (reference sequence). Trimming took 0 bases from V and 4 from J; bases not matched to a gene: 6. The CDR3 runs 16 residues. In DNA, the CDR3 is TGTGCCAGCAGTTACTCCAACAGGGGACCTTACAATGAGCAGTTCTTC. This sequence encodes CASSYSNRGPYNEQFF.

The chain carries TRBV15 and TRBJ1-6; D is uncertain. In germline, CDR1 is LNHNV, CDR2 YYDKDF (reference sequence). V lost 0 bases and J 7 bases, leaving 4 bases between the germline ends. There are 13 residues in the CDR3. CDR3 in DNA: TGTGCCACCAGCAGAGATCAAAATTCACCCCTCCACTTT. Amino acids: CATSRDQNSPLHF.

There are a few counts of this clonotype. This chain uses TRBV29-1 with TRBJ2-3, with D possibly being TRBD2 (5 bases). The CDR3 totals 11 residues. Germline V gene sequence: CDR1 SQVTM, CDR2 ANQGSEA. The V end was cut by 7 bases, the J end by 6 bases, with 11 bases between. The CDR3 here is CSGSRGDTQYF. The CDR3 region has the DNA TGCAGCGGCAGTAGAGGGGATACGCAGTATTTT.

CDR3 region: CASSADGLTNQPQHF. Written as DNA, the CDR3 is TGCGCCAGCAGCGCCGACGGGCTTACCAATCAGCCCCAGCATTTT. The chain uses TRBV5-1 and TRBJ1-5; D not certain. The CDR3 loop spans 15 amino acids. The germline V and J ends were trimmed by 4 bases and 3 bases, with 14 bases remaining between them. Germline V gene data show CDR1 as SGHRS and CDR2 as YFSETQ.

In its sample, this clonotype was seen a few times. The chain uses TRBV4-3 and TRBJ2-2, with unresolved D. Deletions cut 0 bases from V and 5 bases from J, with 7 bases between. The CDR3 has 14 amino acids. The germline V gene encodes CDR1 LGHNA and CDR2 YSLEER. CDR3 bases: TGCGCCAGCAGCCAAGATTTCGAGACCGGGGAGCTGTTTTTT. Encoded protein: CASSQDFETGELFF.

V gene TRBV12-3 or TRBV12-4 combines with J gene TRBJ1-2, with D hard to call. The V gene lost 7 bases and the J gene lost 0 bases, with 15 bases spanning the gap. CDR3 length equals 15 residues. CDR3 in DNA: TGTGCCAGCAAGGGCCGAGCTCTATCTAACTATGGCTACACCTTC. Translation: CASKGRALSNYGYTF.

The chain combines TRBV7-9 with TRBJ2-2; either TRBD1 or TRBD2 may supply D (5 bases each). V was pared by 3 bases and J by 5 bases, with 13 bases between. Germline lookup yields CDR1 SEHNR and CDR2 FQNEAQ (reference sequence). This CDR3 comprises 15 residues. The CDR3 DNA is TGTGCCAGCAGCTTCACCGGGGCTGGGACCGGGGAGCTGTTTTTT. It encodes CASSFTGAGTGELFF.